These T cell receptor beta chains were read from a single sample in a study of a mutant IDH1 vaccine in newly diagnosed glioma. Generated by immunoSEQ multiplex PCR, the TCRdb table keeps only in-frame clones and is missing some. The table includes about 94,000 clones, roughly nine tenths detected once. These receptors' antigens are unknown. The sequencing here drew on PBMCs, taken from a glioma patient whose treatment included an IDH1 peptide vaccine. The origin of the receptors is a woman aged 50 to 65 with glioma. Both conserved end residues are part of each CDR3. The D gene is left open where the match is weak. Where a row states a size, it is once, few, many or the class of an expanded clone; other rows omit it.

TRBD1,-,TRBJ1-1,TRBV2,TGTGCCAGCAGAGGGGACAGCGTGAACACTGAAGCTTTCTTT,CASRGDSVNTEAFF
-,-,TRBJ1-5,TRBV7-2,TGTGCCAGCAGCTTAGCGATGGGGGGCGGTCAGCCCCAGCATTTT,CASSLAMGGGQPQHF
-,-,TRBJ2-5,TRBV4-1,TGCGCCAGCAGCCCCCAGGCGGAAGAGACCCAGTACTTC,CASSPQAEETQYF
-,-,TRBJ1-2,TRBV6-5,TGTGCCAGCACCGGAGAGAACTATGGCTACACCTTC,CASTGENYGYTF
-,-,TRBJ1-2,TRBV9,TGTGCCAGCAGCGACCGGGACCACCCCATTTATGGCTACACCTTC,CASSDRDHPIYGYTF
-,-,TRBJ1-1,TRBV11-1,TGTGCCAGCAGCTTAGGTGGACCTCGGGGAGCTTTCTTT,CASSLGGPRGAFF
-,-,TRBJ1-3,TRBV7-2,TGTGCCAGCAGCTTACCGGGGACCACCATATATTTT,CASSLPGTTIYF
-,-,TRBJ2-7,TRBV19,TGTGCCAGTAGTACCGCCGGGACATCCTACGAGCAGTACTTC,CASSTAGTSYEQYF
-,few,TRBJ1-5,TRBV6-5,TGTGCCAGCAGTTACAAGTTCGGGGGGTATCAGCCCCAGCATTTT,CASSYKFGGYQPQHF
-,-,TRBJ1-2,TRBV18,TGTGCCAGCTCTAGTCTCGGGGCTAACTATGGCTACACCTTC,CASSSLGANYGYTF
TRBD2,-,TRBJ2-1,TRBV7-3,TGTGCCAGCAGCTACCAGGGCACTAGCGGAAATGAGCAGTTCTTC,CASSYQGTSGNEQFF
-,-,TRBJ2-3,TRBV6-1,TGTGCCAGCAGGGGGAACAGGGATGGCACAGATACGCAGTATTTT,CASRGNRDGTDTQYF
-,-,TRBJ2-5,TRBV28,TGTGCCACCGAGCAGGGGGAGACCCAGTACTTC,CATEQGETQYF
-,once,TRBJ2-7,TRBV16,TGTGCCAGCAGCCAATGGAGCGCCTACGAGCAGTACTTC,CASSQWSAYEQYF
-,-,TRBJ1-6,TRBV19,TGTGCCAGTACTTATACACGGGATTCACCCCTCCACTTT,CASTYTRDSPLHF
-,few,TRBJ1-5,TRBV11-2,TGTGCCAGCAGCTTAGGCGACAGGCAGCCCCAGCATTTT,CASSLGDRQPQHF
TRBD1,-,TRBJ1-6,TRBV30,TGTGCCTGGAGCGCGACCCCCATATACAGGGGATATAATTCACCCCTCCACTTT,CAWSATPIYRGYNSPLHF
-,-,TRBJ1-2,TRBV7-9,TGTGCCAGCAGACCAACGCAAGCGGACTACACCTTC,CASRPTQADYTF
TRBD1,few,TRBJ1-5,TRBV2,TGTGCCAGCACCGGGCAGGGGGCAAGACAGCCCCAGCATTTT,CASTGQGARQPQHF
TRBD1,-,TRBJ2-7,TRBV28,TGTGCCTCAGAAGGGGGCACCGCCTACGAGCAGTACTTC,CASEGGTAYEQYF
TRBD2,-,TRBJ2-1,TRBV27,TGTGCCAGCAGTTTATCACAATCGACTAGACTAGCGGGAGGAAATGAGCAGTTCTTC,CASSLSQSTRLAGGNEQFF
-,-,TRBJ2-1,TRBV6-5,TGTGCCAGCAGTTCACTTGGGGAGCAGTTCTTC,CASSSLGEQFF
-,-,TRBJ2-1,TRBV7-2,TGTGCCAGCAGCCGTTCCGGGACACCCTTATACAATGAGCAGTTCTTC,CASSRSGTPLYNEQFF
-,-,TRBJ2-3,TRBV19,TGTGCCAGTAGTATTGTGGGGAGCACAGATACGCAGTATTTT,CASSIVGSTDTQYF
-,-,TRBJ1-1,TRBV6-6,TGTGCCAGCGCAACGGGGAGACAAGAAGCTTTCTTT,CASATGRQEAFF
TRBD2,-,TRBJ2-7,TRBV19,TGTGCCAGCTCGCTAGCGGTTAGAACCTACGAGCAGTACTTC,CASSLAVRTYEQYF
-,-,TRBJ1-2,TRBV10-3,TGTGCCAGCAGTGCCCGCGGGGATGAGTATGGCTACACCTTC,CASSARGDEYGYTF
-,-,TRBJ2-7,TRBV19,TGTGCCAGTAGTATGAAGGAGCAGGACAGGACTAGCTCCTACGAGCAGTACTTC,CASSMKEQDRTSSYEQYF
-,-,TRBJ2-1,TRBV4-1,TGCGCCAGCAGCCAAGTGGTAGTAGGGGGGAGGATCTCCTACAATGAGCAGTTCTTC,CASSQVVVGGRISYNEQFF
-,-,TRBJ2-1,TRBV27,TGTGCCAGCTCCGCGGCCTACACTGAGCAGTTCTTC,CASSAAYTEQFF
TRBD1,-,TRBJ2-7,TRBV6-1,TGTGCCGGTAGCCTCCGCGGGACAGGCCCCTACGAGCAGTACTTC,CAGSLRGTGPYEQYF
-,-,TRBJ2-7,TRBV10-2,TGCGCCAGCACCTCCGTGAACGAGCAGTACTTC,CASTSVNEQYF
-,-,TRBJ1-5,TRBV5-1,TGCGCCAGCAGCGCGGGTGACGGATTTAATCAGCCCCAGCATTTT,CASSAGDGFNQPQHF
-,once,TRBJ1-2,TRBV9,TGTGCCAGCAGCCCCCATGGGGGGGACTATGGCTACACCTTC,CASSPHGGDYGYTF
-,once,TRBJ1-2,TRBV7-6,TGTGCCAGCAGGTCGGGGGCTGACTATGGCTACACCTTC,CASRSGADYGYTF
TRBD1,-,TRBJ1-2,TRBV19,TGTGCCAGTAGTAGAGACAGGGGGCTGACTTATGGCTACACCTTC,CASSRDRGLTYGYTF
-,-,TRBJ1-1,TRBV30,TGTGCCTGGAGACAGAACACTGAAGCTTTCTTT,CAWRQNTEAFF
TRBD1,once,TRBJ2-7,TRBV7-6,TGTGCCAGCAGACACCGGGACAGCTCCTACGAGCAGTACTTC,CASRHRDSSYEQYF
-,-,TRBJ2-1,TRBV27,TGTGCCAGCAGTTTAGGGACGCCGGGTGTGACCTACAATGAGCAGTTCTTC,CASSLGTPGVTYNEQFF
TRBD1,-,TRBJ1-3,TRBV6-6,TGTGCCAGCAGTCGTCCTCCAGGGGGCACTGGAAACACCATATATTTT,CASSRPPGGTGNTIYF
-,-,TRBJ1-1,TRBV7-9,TGTGCCAGCAGCTCTACAGGGAGGGAAGCTTTCTTT,CASSSTGREAFF
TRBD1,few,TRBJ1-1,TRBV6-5,TGTGCCAGCAGTCACCGGACAGGGCCCGGATGGATCGTCTTT,CASSHRTGPGWIVF
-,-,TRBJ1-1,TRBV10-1,TGCGCCAGCAGTGTACACCGGAACACTGAAGCTTTCTTT,CASSVHRNTEAFF
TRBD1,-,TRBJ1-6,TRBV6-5,TGTGCCAGCAGTTACTCGAGGACAGGGAGGGATTCACCCCTCCACTTT,CASSYSRTGRDSPLHF
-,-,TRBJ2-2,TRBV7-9,TGTGCCAGCAGCTTCCCCTGGGGGGACTTCACCGGGGAGCTGTTTTTT,CASSFPWGDFTGELFF
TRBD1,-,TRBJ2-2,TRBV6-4,TGTGCCAGCAGTCCCGACAGGGCCAACACCGGGGAGCTGTTTTTT,CASSPDRANTGELFF
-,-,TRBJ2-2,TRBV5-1,TGCGCCAGCAGCTTGGCAGGGGCGGCCGGGGAGCTGTTTTTT,CASSLAGAAGELFF
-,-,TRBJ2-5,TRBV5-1,TGCGCCAGCAGCTCCCGGCCCTCCCCCATGGAGACCCAGTACTTC,CASSSRPSPMETQYF
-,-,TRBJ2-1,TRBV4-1,TGCGCCAGCAGCCAAGGGCTAGCCCGTGAGCAGTTCTTC,CASSQGLAREQFF
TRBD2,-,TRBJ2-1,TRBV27,TGTGCCAGCAGTTTCGGTACTAGCGCGGAGCAGTTCTTC,CASSFGTSAEQFF
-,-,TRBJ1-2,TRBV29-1,TGCAGCGTCCCCGGGCAGGGTCCGAAGTATGGCTACACCTTC,CSVPGQGPKYGYTF
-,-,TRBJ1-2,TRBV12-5,TGTGCTAGTGGTTTGTTCCCCCAGAGCTACTATGGCTACACCTTC,CASGLFPQSYYGYTF
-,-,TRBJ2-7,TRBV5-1,TGCGCCAGCAGCTCCTGGACAGTTAGCTCCTACGAGCAGTACTTC,CASSSWTVSSYEQYF
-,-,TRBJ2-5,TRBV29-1,TGCAGCGTTGGGGGCCGAGAGACCCAGTACTTC,CSVGGRETQYF
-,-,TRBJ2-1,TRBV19,TGTGCCAGTAGTATAGACAGGGGCAATGAGCAGTTCTTC,CASSIDRGNEQFF